This T cell receptor beta chain was identified during a study of blood T cell repertoires in COVID-19. Overall study context: Both acute and convalescent COVID-19 samples were obtained from the United States, Italy and Spain. Sample material is recorded as cDNA or gDNA derived from T cells, B-cell-depleted T cells, or PBMCs.

Which cohort a participant joined came from the clinical history participants gave. Cohort 3 donors counted as recovered after two negative PCRs, clearance, or resolved symptoms. Clones were read by immunoSEQ multiplex PCR, and TCRdb kept only the in-frame ones, dropping some. The sample includes hundreds of thousands of clones, approximately 85% of them seen just once. The CDR3 totals 15 residues. V lost 6 bases and J lost 0; bases outside the gene matches: 5. Germline CDR1 and CDR2: MRHNA and SNTAGT. The J gene is TRBJ2-3, the V gene TRBV6-4; TRBD2 agrees at 8 bases. This TCR was recovered from a man in his thirties or forties who had recovered from COVID-19. Sequences were obtained from PBMCs or T cells enriched from blood (not recorded which). The CDR3 sequence: CASSNLAGSTDTQYF. CDR3 DNA: TGTGCCAGCAGCAACCTAGCGGGTAGCACAGATACGCAGTATTTT.